The clone carrying this TCR beta chain was counted only a few times. Trimming stripped 4 bases from V and 0 bases from J, with 13 bases between. This CDR3 has 15 amino acids. Germline CDR1 is LGHDT and CDR2 is YNNKEL (reference sequence). The sample originates from a study of CD8 T cells in ankylosing spondylitis. TCRdb used MiXCR to reprocess the 5' RACE reads, holding one entry per CDR3 protein. The data show approximately 350,000 distinct CDR3 sequences, 20% to 25% seen once. The sequenced material came from blood, either unsorted or a sorted T cell fraction (not recorded which). The receptor comes from a male donor with ankylosing spondylitis or in good health (not recorded which). The genes are TRBV3-1 and TRBJ2-7, with D hard to call. The CDR3 DNA follows: TGTGCCAGCAGCCCAAACCCACAGAGCTCCTACGAGCAGTACTTC. This sequence encodes CASSPNPQSSYEQYF.